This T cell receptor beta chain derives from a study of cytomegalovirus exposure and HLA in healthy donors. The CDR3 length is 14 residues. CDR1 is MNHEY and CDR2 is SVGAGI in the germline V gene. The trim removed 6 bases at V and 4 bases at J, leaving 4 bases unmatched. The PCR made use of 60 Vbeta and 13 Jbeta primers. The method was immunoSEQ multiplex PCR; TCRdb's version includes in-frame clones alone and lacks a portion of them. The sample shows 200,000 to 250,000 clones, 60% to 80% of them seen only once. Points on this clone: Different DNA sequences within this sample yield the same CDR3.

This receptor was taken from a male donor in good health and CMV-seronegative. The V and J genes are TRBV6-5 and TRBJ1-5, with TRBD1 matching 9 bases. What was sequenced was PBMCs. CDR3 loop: CASRKGQGNQPQHF. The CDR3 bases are TGTGCCAGCAGAAAGGGACAGGGAAATCAGCCCCAGCATTTT.